The 24 T cell receptor beta chains listed next were all sequenced from one sample in a study of T-cell memory formation after mild COVID-19. TCRdb called the 5' RACE reads again in MiXCR, with one record for every CDR3 protein. The sample consists of approximately 260,000 distinct CDR3 sequences, about 15% of them appearing once. Sequenced material: PBMCs or a T cell subset sorted from them (not recorded which). These receptors were taken from a man aged 18-30 years who had mild COVID-19 (a few samples of this study predate the infection). Cell type and time point are not known.

This clonotype was observed a handful of times. The chain uses TRBV19 and TRBJ2-4; D is ambiguous. CDR1 and CDR2 from the germline V gene are LNHDA and SQIVND (reference sequence). This CDR3 is 16 amino acids long. Between the trimmed V and J ends, which lost 9 bases and 0 bases, there was a span of 18 bases. This CDR3 is CASSGVNLLAKNIQYF. As DNA, the CDR3 is TGTGCCAGCTCCGGCGTGAACCTTCTAGCCAAAAACATTCAGTACTTC.

This clonotype was counted a few times. This chain uses TRBV2 with TRBJ2-6, with TRBD1 matching 8 bases. The junction had 8 bases not matched to a gene; V was cut back by 4 bases and J by 0 bases. Per the germline V gene, CDR1 is SNHLY and CDR2 is FYNNEI. The CDR3 length is 18 residues. For the CDR3, the DNA is TGTGCCAGCAGTGCGGGGAACAGGGGGTCCTCTGGGGCCAACGTCCTGACTTTC. Amino acids: CASSAGNRGSSGANVLTF.

The chain is built from TRBV3-1 and TRBJ2-4, with no clear D. Per the germline V gene, CDR1 is LGHDT and CDR2 is YNNKEL (reference sequence). CDR3 size: 12 residues. Trimming stripped 4 bases from V and 9 bases from J, with 10 bases between. The CDR3 sequence is CASSPLGSIQYF. The DNA for the CDR3 is TGTGCCAGCAGCCCCTTAGGAAGCATTCAGTACTTC.

This chain joins TRBV27 and TRBJ2-1; 8 bases fit TRBD2. This CDR3 has 17 residues. Germline V lookup: CDR1 MNHEY, CDR2 SMNVEV (reference sequence). The V gene end was trimmed by 3 bases and the J gene end by 3 bases; junction bases not matched to a gene: 10. CDR3 amino acids: CASSFGGGSKYYNEQFF. For the CDR3, the DNA is TGTGCCAGCAGTTTCGGCGGGGGGTCCAAATACTACAATGAGCAGTTCTTC.

The chain carries TRBV11-2 and TRBJ2-7, with 7 bases fitting TRBD1. Trimming at V came to 0 bases and at J to 0 bases, leaving 2 bases not matched to a gene. CDR1 SGHAT and CDR2 FQNNGV come from the germline V gene. The CDR3 covers 15 residues. CDR3 bases: TGTGCCAGCAGCTTAGACAGGGGGAGCTCCTACGAGCAGTACTTC. Translated, it gives CASSLDRGSSYEQYF.

CDR3 protein: CASSLDNTAGSEQYV. The CDR3 bases are TGCGCCAGCAGCTTGGATAACACAGCAGGATCCGAGCAGTACGTC. V and J are TRBV5-1 and TRBJ2-7; D remains ambiguous. Germline CDR1 reads SGHRS; CDR2 reads YFSETQ. V lost 0 bases to trimming and J lost 6 bases, with 16 bases between them. The CDR3 consists of 15 residues.

The sample holds a few counts of this clonotype. V usage is TRBV24-1 and J usage is TRBJ2-2; 8 bases line up with TRBD1. The germline gives CDR1 KGHDR, CDR2 SFDVKD. The V gene end was trimmed by 5 bases and the J gene end by 6 bases; junction bases not matched to a gene: 16. This CDR3 region has 18 residues. In DNA form, the CDR3 reads TGTGCCACCAGTGGGCCCCGCACCGCAGGGGGCTTGTCCGGGGAGCTGTTTTTT. The encoded protein is CATSGPRTAGGLSGELFF.

The J gene is TRBJ2-5, the V gene TRBV6-5; D is uncertain. Germline-derived CDR1 and CDR2 are MNHEY and SVGAGI. This CDR3 is built from 13 residues. With 2 bases removed from V and 4 bases from J, the gap between germline ends came to 8 bases. The CDR3 reads CASSYGVGETQYF. The CDR3, as DNA: TGTGCCAGCAGTTACGGGGTTGGAGAGACCCAGTACTTC.

This clonotype occurred a few times. The chain recombines TRBV5-1 with TRBJ1-5; no clear D gene. Germline CDR1 reads SGHRS; CDR2 reads YFSETQ. The CDR3 sequence is 12 residues long. V was shortened by 4 bases and J by 11 bases, with 13 bases between the two germline ends. CDR3 bases: TGCGCCAGCAGCCTGGACGGGTGGGCCCAGCATTTT. Translation: CASSLDGWAQHF.

The chain couples TRBV20-1 to TRBJ2-3; possibly TRBD2 for D (6 bases). This CDR3 is built from 13 residues. Trimming cost V 5 bases and J 1 base, with 10 bases left between them. Germline V gene lookup returns CDR1 DFQATT and CDR2 SNEGSKA (reference sequence). The CDR3 is CSAPPGGTDTQYF. CDR3 sequence (DNA): TGCAGTGCTCCCCCGGGAGGCACAGATACGCAGTATTTT.

This clonotype was seen only a few times. V gene TRBV10-3 combines with J gene TRBJ1-1, with D perhaps matching TRBD1 (5 bases). This CDR3 comprises 14 residues. V was shortened by 7 bases and J by 3 bases, with 15 bases between the two germline ends. The germline gives CDR1 ENHRY, CDR2 SYGVKD. In DNA form, the CDR3 reads TGTGCCATCACCCGACAGTCGGGGGACACTGAAGCTTTCTTT. Encoded protein: CAITRQSGDTEAFF.

At least ten counts were recorded for this clonotype. The CDR3 DNA reads TGTGCCAGCAGCTCGCAACCGGGACAGGGAATTGGAGAGACCCAGTACTTC. It codes for CASSSQPGQGIGETQYF. The chain is built from TRBV5-5 and TRBJ2-5, with 9 bases aligning to TRBD1. Germline-derived CDR1 and CDR2 are SGHKS and YYEKEE (reference sequence). The J segment lost 4 bases and the V segment lost 3 bases, leaving 13 bases of the junction unmatched. CDR3 size: 17 residues.

V usage is TRBV6-2 or TRBV6-3 and J usage is TRBJ2-5; the D gene could be TRBD1 or TRBD2 (5 bases each). V was cut by 2 bases and J by 7 bases, with 14 bases left in between. The CDR3 sequence is 14 residues long. Germline CDR1 reads MNHEY; CDR2 reads SVGEGT. DNA for the CDR3: TGTGCCAGCAGTTACGCGAGGGGAATGGTGACCCAGTACTTC. It yields the protein CASSYARGMVTQYF.

This clonotype was seen repeatedly, ten times or more. This rearrangement joins TRBV5-5 to TRBJ2-1; possible D gene TRBD2, 6 bases. The V gene's germline CDR1 is SGHKS and CDR2 YYEKEE (reference sequence). The CDR3 is 15 residues long. Trimming took 5 bases from V and 0 from J, leaving 12 bases between them. CDR3 region: CASRRLDGSYNEQFF. The CDR3 nucleotides are TGTGCCAGCAGGCGACTAGACGGCTCCTACAATGAGCAGTTCTTC. Drawing the rest from reference TRBV5-5 and TRBJ2-1, the complete variable domain is DAGVTQSPTHLIKTRGQQVTLRCSPISGHKSVSWYQQVLGQGPQFIFQYYEKEERGRGNFPDRFSARQFPNYSSELNVNALLLGDSALYLCASRRLDGSYNEQFFGPGTRLTVL.

The CDR3: CASSLRYGGGPEKLFF. In DNA form, the CDR3 reads TGTGCCAGCAGCTTAAGATATGGAGGGGGTCCTGAAAAACTGTTTTTT. This chain links TRBV7-2 with TRBJ1-4; D is possibly TRBD1 (6 bases). This CDR3 has 16 residues. Trimming pared 2 bases from V and 7 bases from J, leaving 17 bases between. Germline values: CDR1 SGHTA, CDR2 FQGNSA.

V gene TRBV7-2 combines with J gene TRBJ2-5; TRBD2 matches 14 bases. Germline V lookup: CDR1 SGHTA, CDR2 FQGNSA. The CDR3 extends over 17 amino acids. Trimming cost V 5 bases and J 3 bases; bases outside gene matches: 8. The CDR3: CASSSSPGLAGEETQYF. For the CDR3, the DNA is TGTGCCAGCAGCAGCTCCCCGGGACTAGCGGGGGAAGAGACCCAGTACTTC.

This clonotype was seen more than once but under ten times. J is TRBJ2-7 and V is TRBV5-1; 10 bases align to TRBD2. J gave up 4 bases and V 4 bases, and 14 bases lay outside the gene matches. The CDR3 loop spans 17 amino acids. The germline V gene encodes CDR1 SGHRS and CDR2 YFSETQ. The CDR3 DNA follows: TGCGCCAGCAGCCAAGGACTAGCGGCCCTAACCGGGTACGAGCAGTACTTC. It yields the protein CASSQGLAALTGYEQYF.

The rearrangement links TRBV5-1 to TRBJ2-3, with D tentatively TRBD1 (6 bases). Germline CDR1 SGHRS, CDR2 YFSETQ. The V gene lost 4 bases and the J gene lost 2 bases, with 14 bases spanning the gap. The CDR3 extends over 15 amino acids. The CDR3 region is CASSPSTGLTDTQYF. In DNA form, the CDR3 reads TGCGCCAGCAGCCCGTCGACAGGACTCACAGATACGCAGTATTTT.

This clonotype was counted a few times. This chain uses TRBV7-2 with TRBJ1-2; D remains unclear. Trimming took 3 bases from V and 4 from J, leaving 6 bases between them. Looked up from germline, CDR1 is SGHTA and CDR2 is FQGNSA. The CDR3 has 12 residues. The CDR3 here is CASSLYLYGYTF. CDR3 nucleotides: TGTGCCAGCAGCTTGTACCTCTATGGCTACACCTTC. Using reference TRBV7-2 and TRBJ1-2 for the parts outside the CDR3, the full variable domain is GAGVSQSPSNKVTEKGKDVELRCDPISGHTALYWYRQSLGQGLEFLIYFQGNSAPDKSGLPSDRFSAERTGGSVSTLTIQRTQQEDSAVYLCASSLYLYGYTFGSGTRLTVV.

The chain carries TRBV7-8 and TRBJ1-1; D is uncertain. Germline V gene sequence: CDR1 SGHVS, CDR2 FQNEAQ. Trimming removed 5 bases at V and 1 base at J, with 14 bases between. The CDR3 extends over 15 amino acids. The CDR3 protein is CASSPPGRWNTEAFF. The CDR3 DNA reads TGTGCCAGCAGCCCACCTGGACGGTGGAACACTGAAGCTTTCTTT. The complete variable domain, with remaining parts taken from reference TRBV7-8 and TRBJ1-1, reads GAGVSQSPRYKVAKRGQDVALRCDPISGHVSLFWYQQALGQGPEFLTYFQNEAQLDKSGLPSDRFFAERPEGSVSTLKIQRTQQEDSAVYLCASSPPGRWNTEAFFGQGTRLTVV.

This clonotype was counted between two and nine times. The chain joins TRBV7-3 to TRBJ2-5; D could derive from TRBD1 or TRBD2 (5 bases each). V was clipped by 5 bases and J by 5 bases, with 18 bases between them. The CDR3 sequence is 15 residues long. Germline V gene lookup returns CDR1 SGHTA and CDR2 FQGTGA. The CDR3 region is CASSPVGARGETQYF. The CDR3 nucleotides are TGTGCCAGCAGCCCCGTCGGGGCCCGTGGGGAGACCCAGTACTTC.

The chain is built from TRBV28 and TRBJ1-2; no definite D call. The V and J ends lost 3 bases and 4 bases respectively, with 12 bases between them. Germline CDR1 MDHEN, CDR2 SYDVKM. The CDR3 has 14 residues. The CDR3 coding sequence is TGTGCCAGCAGTTTCTCGTCCGGGATCTATGGCTACACCTTC. Translating gives CASSFSSGIYGYTF.

J is TRBJ1-1 and V is TRBV30; D gene unclear. V lost 3 bases and J lost 0, with 8 bases in between. CDR3 length: 13 amino acids. Per the germline V gene, CDR1 is GTSNPN and CDR2 is SVGIG (reference sequence). The CDR3 is CAWRRELNTEAFF. Here the CDR3 DNA reads TGTGCCTGGAGGCGGGAACTGAACACTGAAGCTTTCTTT. Drawing the rest from reference TRBV30 and TRBJ1-1, the complete variable domain is SQTIHQWPATLVQPVGSPLSLECTVEGTSNPNLYWYRQAAGRGLQLLFYSVGIGQISSEVPQNLSASRPQDRQFILSSKKLLLSDSGFYLCAWRRELNTEAFFGQGTRLTVV.

This clonotype was counted between two and nine times. As DNA, the CDR3 is TGTGCCAGCAGCCCTAGGAGAGTAGCCCCTTTCTCGAATGAGCAGTTCTTC. This translates into CASSPRRVAPFSNEQFF. V usage is TRBV7-2 and J usage is TRBJ2-1; D is undetermined. V dropped 5 bases and J dropped 7 bases, with 24 bases sitting between them. The CDR3 has 17 residues. Germline loops: CDR1 SGHTA, CDR2 FQGNSA.